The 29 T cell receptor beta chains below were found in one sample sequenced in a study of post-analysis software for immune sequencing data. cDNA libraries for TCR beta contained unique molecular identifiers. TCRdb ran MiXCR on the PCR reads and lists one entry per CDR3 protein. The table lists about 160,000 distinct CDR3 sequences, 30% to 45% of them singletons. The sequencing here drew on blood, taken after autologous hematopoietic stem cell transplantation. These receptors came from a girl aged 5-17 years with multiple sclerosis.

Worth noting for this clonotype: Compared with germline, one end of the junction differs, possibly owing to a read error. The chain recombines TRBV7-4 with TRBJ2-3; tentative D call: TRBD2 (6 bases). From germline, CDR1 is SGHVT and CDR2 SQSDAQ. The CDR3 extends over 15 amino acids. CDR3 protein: CASSLAFGGADTQYF. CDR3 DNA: TGTGCCAGCAGTTTAGCATTCGGGGGAGCAGATACGCAGTATTTT.

Here the CDR3 DNA reads TGTGCCAGCAGTCCCCATGTGGGGCCCTATGGCTACACCTTC. Translating it yields CASSPHVGPYGYTF. The chain is built from TRBV27 and TRBJ1-2; D is perhaps TRBD1 (5 bases). Trimming pared 5 bases from V and 4 bases from J, leaving 14 bases between. This CDR3 region has 14 residues. Per the germline V gene, CDR1 is MNHEY and CDR2 is SMNVEV (reference sequence).

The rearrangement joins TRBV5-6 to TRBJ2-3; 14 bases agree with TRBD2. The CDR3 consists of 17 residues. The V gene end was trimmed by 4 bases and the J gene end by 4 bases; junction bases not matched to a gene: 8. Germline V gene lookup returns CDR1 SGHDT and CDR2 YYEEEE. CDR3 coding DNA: TGTGCCAGCAGCCCCGGGACTAGCGGGAGTTTCCCAGATACGCAGTATTTT. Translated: CASSPGTSGSFPDTQYF.

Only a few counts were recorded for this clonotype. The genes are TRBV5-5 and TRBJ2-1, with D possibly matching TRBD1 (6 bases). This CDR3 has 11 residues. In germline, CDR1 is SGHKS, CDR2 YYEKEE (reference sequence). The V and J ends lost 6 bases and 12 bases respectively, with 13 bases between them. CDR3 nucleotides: TGTGCCAGCAATCAGGGGCAGATGCAGTTCTTC. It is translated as CASNQGQMQFF.

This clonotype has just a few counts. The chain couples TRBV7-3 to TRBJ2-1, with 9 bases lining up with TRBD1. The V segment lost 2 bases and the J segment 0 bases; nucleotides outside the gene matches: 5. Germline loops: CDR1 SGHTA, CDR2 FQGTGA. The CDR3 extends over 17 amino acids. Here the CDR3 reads CASSLWGTGSSYNEQFF. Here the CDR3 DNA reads TGTGCCAGCAGCTTATGGGGGACAGGGAGCTCCTACAATGAGCAGTTCTTC.

The CDR3 DNA follows: TGTGCCAGCAGTTTAAGTTGGGAGAGCAATCAGCCCCAGCATTTT. Its translation: CASSLSWESNQPQHF. The chain employs TRBV28 and TRBJ1-5; D unclear. V dropped 2 bases and J dropped 1 base, with 9 bases sitting between them. The CDR3 is 15 amino acids. The germline gives CDR1 MDHEN, CDR2 SYDVKM.

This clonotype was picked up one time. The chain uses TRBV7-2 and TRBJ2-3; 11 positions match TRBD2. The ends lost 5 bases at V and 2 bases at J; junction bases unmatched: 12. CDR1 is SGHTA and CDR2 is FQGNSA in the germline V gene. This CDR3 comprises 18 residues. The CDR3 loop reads CASSGGTSGRVFTDTQYF. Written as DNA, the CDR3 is TGTGCCAGCAGCGGAGGGACTAGCGGACGGGTTTTCACAGATACGCAGTATTTT.

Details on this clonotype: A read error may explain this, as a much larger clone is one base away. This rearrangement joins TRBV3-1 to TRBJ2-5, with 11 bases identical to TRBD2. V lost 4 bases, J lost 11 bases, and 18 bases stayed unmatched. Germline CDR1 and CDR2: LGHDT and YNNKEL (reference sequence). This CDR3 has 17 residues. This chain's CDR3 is CASSRLGTSGPLSEQYF. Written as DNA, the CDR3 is TGTGCCAGCAGCCGACTGGGGACTAGCGGACCCTTGAGTGAGCAGTACTTC.

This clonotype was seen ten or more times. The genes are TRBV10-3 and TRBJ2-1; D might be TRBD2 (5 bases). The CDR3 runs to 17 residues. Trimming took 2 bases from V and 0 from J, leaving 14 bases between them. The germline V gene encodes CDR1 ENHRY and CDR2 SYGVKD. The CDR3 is CAISERSGPSSYNEQFF. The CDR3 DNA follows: TGTGCCATCAGTGAGCGGAGCGGACCGAGCTCCTACAATGAGCAGTTCTTC.

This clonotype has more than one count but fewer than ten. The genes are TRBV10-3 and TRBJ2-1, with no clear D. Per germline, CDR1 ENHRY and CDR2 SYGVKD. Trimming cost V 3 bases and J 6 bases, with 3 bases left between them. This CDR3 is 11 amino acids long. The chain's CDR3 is CAISDANEQFF. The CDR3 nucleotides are TGTGCCATCAGTGACGCCAATGAGCAGTTCTTC.

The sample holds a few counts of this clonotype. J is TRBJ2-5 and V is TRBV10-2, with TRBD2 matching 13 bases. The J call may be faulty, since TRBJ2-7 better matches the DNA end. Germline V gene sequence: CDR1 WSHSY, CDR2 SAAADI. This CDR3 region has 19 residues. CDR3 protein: CASSDRGGTSGISIYEQYF. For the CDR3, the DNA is TGCGCCAGCAGTGACCGGGGGGGGACTAGCGGGATCTCGATCTACGAGCAGTACTTC.

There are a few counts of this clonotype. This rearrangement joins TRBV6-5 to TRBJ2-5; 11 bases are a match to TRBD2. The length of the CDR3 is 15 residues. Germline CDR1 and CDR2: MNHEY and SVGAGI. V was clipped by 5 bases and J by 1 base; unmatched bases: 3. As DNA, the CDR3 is TGTGCCAGCAGTGGACTAGCGGGCCCCCAAGAGACCCAGTACTTC. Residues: CASSGLAGPQETQYF.

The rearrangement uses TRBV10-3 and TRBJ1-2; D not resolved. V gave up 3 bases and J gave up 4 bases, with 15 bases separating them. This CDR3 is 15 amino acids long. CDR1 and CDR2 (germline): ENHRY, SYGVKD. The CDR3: CAISDLRGGSYGYTF. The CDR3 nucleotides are TGTGCCATCAGTGATTTGCGAGGCGGGTCCTATGGCTACACCTTC.

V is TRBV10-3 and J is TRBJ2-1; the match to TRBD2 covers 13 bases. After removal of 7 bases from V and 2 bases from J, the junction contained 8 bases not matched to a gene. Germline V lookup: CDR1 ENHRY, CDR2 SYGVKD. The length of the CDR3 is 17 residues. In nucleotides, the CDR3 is TGTGCCATCAATTCGAGACTAGCGGGAGGACCCTACAATGAGCAGTTCTTC. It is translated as CAINSRLAGGPYNEQFF.

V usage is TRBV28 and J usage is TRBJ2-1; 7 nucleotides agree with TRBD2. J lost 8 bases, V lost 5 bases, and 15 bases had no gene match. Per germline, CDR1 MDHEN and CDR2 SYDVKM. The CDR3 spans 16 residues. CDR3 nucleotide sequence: TGTGCCAGCAGTCCACCCCGGACTAGGAGCCGCTATGAGCAGTTCTTC. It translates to CASSPPRTRSRYEQFF.

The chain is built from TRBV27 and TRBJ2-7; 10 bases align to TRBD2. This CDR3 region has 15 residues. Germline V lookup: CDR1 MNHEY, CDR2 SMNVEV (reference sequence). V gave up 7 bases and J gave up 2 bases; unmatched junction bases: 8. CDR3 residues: CASKHEAGGAYEQYF. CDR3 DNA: TGTGCCAGCAAACATGAAGCGGGAGGGGCCTACGAGCAGTACTTC.

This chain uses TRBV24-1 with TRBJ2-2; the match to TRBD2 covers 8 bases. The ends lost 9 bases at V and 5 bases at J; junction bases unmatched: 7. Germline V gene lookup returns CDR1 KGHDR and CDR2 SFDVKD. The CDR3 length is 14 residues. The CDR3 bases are TGTGCCACCGGGGGACTAGGGAGTACCGGGGAGCTGTTTTTT. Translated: CATGGLGSTGELFF.

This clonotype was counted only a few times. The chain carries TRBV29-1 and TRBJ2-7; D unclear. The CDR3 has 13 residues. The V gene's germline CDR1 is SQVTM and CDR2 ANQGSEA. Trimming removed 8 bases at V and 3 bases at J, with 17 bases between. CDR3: CSTRTGKDYEQYF. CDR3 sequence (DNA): TGCAGCACTCGGACGGGCAAGGACTACGAGCAGTACTTC.

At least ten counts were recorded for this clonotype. Written as DNA, the CDR3 is TGTGCCAGCAGTTTAGCGGGAGGACAAGAGCAGTACTTC. Encoded protein: CASSLAGGQEQYF. V gene TRBV6-5 combines with J gene TRBJ2-7; TRBD2 matches 10 bases. This CDR3 has 13 amino acids. V lost 4 bases to trimming and J lost 7 bases; unmatched junction nucleotides: 4. Per the germline V gene, CDR1 is MNHEY and CDR2 is SVGAGI.

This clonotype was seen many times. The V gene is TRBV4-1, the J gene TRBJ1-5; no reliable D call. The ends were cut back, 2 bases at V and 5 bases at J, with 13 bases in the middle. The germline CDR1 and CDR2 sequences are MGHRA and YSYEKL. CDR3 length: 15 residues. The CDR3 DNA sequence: TGCGCCAGCAGCCAACTGTATCGGATGGATCAGCCCCAGCATTTT. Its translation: CASSQLYRMDQPQHF.

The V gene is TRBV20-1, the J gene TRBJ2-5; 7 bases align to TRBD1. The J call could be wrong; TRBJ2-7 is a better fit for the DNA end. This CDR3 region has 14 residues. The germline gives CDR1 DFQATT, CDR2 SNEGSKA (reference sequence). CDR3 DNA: TGCAGTGCAACATCCGAGACAGGGATTTACGAGCAGTACTTC. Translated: CSATSETGIYEQYF.

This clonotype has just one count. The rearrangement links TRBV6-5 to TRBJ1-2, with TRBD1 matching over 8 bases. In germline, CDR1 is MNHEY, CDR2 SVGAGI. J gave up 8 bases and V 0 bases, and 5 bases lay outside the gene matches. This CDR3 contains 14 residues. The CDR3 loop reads CASSYSTGEGGYTF. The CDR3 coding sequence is TGTGCCAGCAGTTACTCGACAGGGGAGGGCGGCTACACCTTC.

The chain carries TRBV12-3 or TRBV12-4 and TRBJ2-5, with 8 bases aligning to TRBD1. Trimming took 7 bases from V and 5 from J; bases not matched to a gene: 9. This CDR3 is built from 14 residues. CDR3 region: CASKEDRGRETQYF. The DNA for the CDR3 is TGTGCCAGCAAAGAAGACAGGGGAAGGGAGACCCAGTACTTC.

CDR3 sequence (DNA): TGTGCCAGCAGCCGCCTTGCAGGTTCTGATATGAACACTGAAGCTTTCTTT. It encodes CASSRLAGSDMNTEAFF. V usage is TRBV14 and J usage is TRBJ1-1; D not resolved. Per the germline V gene, CDR1 is SGHDN and CDR2 is FVKESK. The CDR3 runs to 17 residues. With 4 bases removed from V and 0 bases from J, the gap between germline ends came to 18 bases.

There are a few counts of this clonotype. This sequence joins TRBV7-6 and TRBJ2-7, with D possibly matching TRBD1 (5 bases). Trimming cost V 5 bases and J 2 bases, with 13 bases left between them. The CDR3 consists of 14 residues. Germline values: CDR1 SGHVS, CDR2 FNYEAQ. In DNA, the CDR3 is TGTGCCAGCAGCCTGGGCGCCAGGGCCTACGAGCAGTACTTC. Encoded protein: CASSLGARAYEQYF.

The CDR3 bases are TGTGCCAGCAGCCACGGGACGGGAGGGAGCTCCTACGAGCAGTACTTC. Residues: CASSHGTGGSSYEQYF. The rearrangement uses TRBV7-2 and TRBJ2-7, with 8 nucleotides matching TRBD2. This CDR3 comprises 16 residues. V lost 5 bases and J lost 0; bases outside the gene matches: 9. CDR1 and CDR2 (germline): SGHTA, FQGNSA.

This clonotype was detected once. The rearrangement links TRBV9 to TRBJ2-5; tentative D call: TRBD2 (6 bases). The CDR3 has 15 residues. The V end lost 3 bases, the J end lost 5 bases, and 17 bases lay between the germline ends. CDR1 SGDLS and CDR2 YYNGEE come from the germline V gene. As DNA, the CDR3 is TGTGCCAGCAGCGCCGGTCCCTCGGAGGGGGAGACCCAGTACTTC. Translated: CASSAGPSEGETQYF.

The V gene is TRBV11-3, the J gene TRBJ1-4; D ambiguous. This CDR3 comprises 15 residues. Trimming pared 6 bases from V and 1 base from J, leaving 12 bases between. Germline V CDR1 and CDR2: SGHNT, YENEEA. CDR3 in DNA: TGTGCCAGCAGTACTCGGACGGGAACTAATGAAAAACTGTTTTTT. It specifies CASSTRTGTNEKLFF.

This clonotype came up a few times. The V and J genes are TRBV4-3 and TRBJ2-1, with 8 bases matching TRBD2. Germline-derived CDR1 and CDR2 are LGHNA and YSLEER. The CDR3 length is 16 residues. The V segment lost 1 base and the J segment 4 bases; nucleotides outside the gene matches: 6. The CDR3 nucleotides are TGCGCCAGCAGCCAAGTCCGGGCTAGCGGGTACAATGAGCAGTTCTTC. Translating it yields CASSQVRASGYNEQFF.